The 20 T cell receptor beta chains presented below share a single source sample, sequenced in a study of identical twins. MiXCR, run by TCRdb on the 5' RACE reads, gives a single entry per CDR3 protein. The repertoire includes approximately 680,000 distinct CDR3 sequences, about 7.6% of them detected once, and over 1.5% sits in the top ten. These data are also associated with another study on yellow fever vaccine responses in identical twins.

The sequenced sample consisted of PBMCs. The receptors here all came from a young woman in good health.

This clonotype was counted ten times or more. The V call is TRBV18, the J call TRBJ1-1; 9 bases line up with TRBD1. The V gene end was trimmed by 4 bases and the J gene end by 4 bases; junction bases not matched to a gene: 7. This CDR3 is 15 amino acids long. Germline CDR1 reads KGHSH; CDR2 reads LQKENI. The CDR3 reads CASSQQGATGTEAFF. Written as DNA, the CDR3 is TGTGCCAGCTCACAACAGGGGGCGACGGGCACTGAAGCTTTCTTT.

This chain connects TRBV28 to TRBJ2-5; 10 nucleotides match TRBD1. The germline gives CDR1 MDHEN, CDR2 SYDVKM. The CDR3 is 15 residues long. J gave up 4 bases and V 7 bases, and 9 bases lay outside the gene matches. CDR3 sequence (DNA): TGTGCCAGCAATCCAGACAGGGGGCGCGGAGAGACCCAGTACTTC. Translating gives CASNPDRGRGETQYF.

This clonotype was detected many times. V and J are TRBV20-1 and TRBJ2-1, with D maybe TRBD2 (5 bases). Trimming took off 6 bases at V and 6 bases at J, with 12 bases between the two ends. The germline gives CDR1 DFQATT, CDR2 SNEGSKA (reference sequence). The CDR3 consists of 12 residues. CDR3 amino acids: CSAPEVPNEQFF. The CDR3 DNA reads TGCAGTGCGCCGGAGGTCCCCAATGAGCAGTTCTTC.

The gene calls are TRBV24-1 and TRBJ2-5, with D perhaps matching TRBD1 (6 bases). The germline V and J ends were trimmed by 5 bases and 0 bases, with 12 bases remaining between them. The CDR3 is made up of 15 amino acids. Germline lookup yields CDR1 KGHDR and CDR2 SFDVKD. CDR3 in amino acids: CATSVGRGYQETQYF. CDR3 DNA sequence: TGTGCCACCAGTGTGGGCAGGGGCTACCAAGAGACCCAGTACTTC.

This clonotype was seen a few times. The chain employs TRBV20-1 and TRBJ2-7, with 8 nucleotides matching TRBD2. CDR3 length: 13 residues. With V trimmed by 6 bases and J by 4 bases, 8 bases remained unmatched. CDR1 and CDR2 from the germline V gene are DFQATT and SNEGSKA (reference sequence). CDR3 nucleotide sequence: TGCAGTGCCCGGCTAGCGGGTTTTTACGAGCAGTACTTC. Its protein is CSARLAGFYEQYF.

Ten or more counts support this clonotype. The chain has TRBV4-1 and TRBJ1-1, with TRBD1 matching 7 bases. After removal of 1 base from V and 0 bases from J, the junction contained 5 bases not matched to a gene. The CDR3 is 16 amino acids. Germline assignment: CDR1 MGHRA and CDR2 YSYEKL. The CDR3 reads CASSQGQGGMNTEAFF. The CDR3 DNA reads TGCGCCAGCAGCCAAGGGCAGGGGGGGATGAACACTGAAGCTTTCTTT.

This clonotype was picked up a small number of times. V is TRBV20-1 and J is TRBJ2-1; 12 bases match TRBD2. The CDR3 runs to 15 residues. The germline V gene encodes CDR1 DFQATT and CDR2 SNEGSKA (reference sequence). Trimming at V came to 1 base and at J to 8 bases, leaving 6 bases not matched to a gene. CDR3 bases: TGCAGTGCTAGAGGACTAGCGGGAGTTGTGGATGAGCAGTTCTTC. Protein product: CSARGLAGVVDEQFF.

The V and J genes are TRBV10-2 and TRBJ2-1; D ambiguous. The CDR3 length is 12 residues. CDR1 and CDR2 (germline): WSHSY, SAAADI. The V end was cut by 5 bases, the J end by 7 bases, with 9 bases between. The CDR3 nucleotides are TGCGCCAGCAGTCTAACCCAAAATGAGCAGTTCTTC. Translated, it gives CASSLTQNEQFF.

The chain couples TRBV6-1 to TRBJ1-6, with D uncertain. The germline V and J ends were trimmed by 7 bases and 6 bases, with 19 bases remaining between them. Germline CDR1 and CDR2: MNHNS and SASEGT. This CDR3 has 16 residues. As DNA, the CDR3 is TGTGCCAGCATAGATGCGGCTGGGGTCTTTAATTCACCCCTCCACTTT. This translates into CASIDAAGVFNSPLHF.

The rearrangement uses TRBV7-7 and TRBJ2-1, with D tentatively TRBD2 (5 bases). CDR1 SSHAT and CDR2 FNYEAQ come from the germline V gene (reference sequence). The CDR3 extends over 14 amino acids. V lost 4 bases and J lost 5, with 12 bases in between. The chain's CDR3 is CASSSGSVHNEQFF. The CDR3 DNA reads TGTGCCAGCAGCTCTGGGAGCGTCCACAATGAGCAGTTCTTC.

In this sample, this clonotype turned up many times. The chain is built from TRBV12-3 or TRBV12-4 and TRBJ1-2; D not resolved. The CDR3 is made up of 14 amino acids. V was trimmed by 7 bases and J by 8 bases, leaving 20 bases between them. The CDR3 DNA is TGTGCCAGCAACTCCCCGGGTCGGGGTGGCGGCTACACCTTC. Translation gives CASNSPGRGGGYTF.

The table lists this clonotype with many counts. The genes are TRBV20-1 and TRBJ2-1; 9 bases line up with TRBD1. The germline CDR1 and CDR2 sequences are DFQATT and SNEGSKA (reference sequence). The CDR3 loop spans 14 amino acids. J gave up 12 bases and V 2 bases, and 11 bases lay outside the gene matches. CDR3 bases: TGCAGTGCTAGACCGGGACAGGGCCCGATTCGGCAGTTCTTC. Amino acids: CSARPGQGPIRQFF.

J is TRBJ2-5 and V is TRBV27, with D possibly being TRBD1 or TRBD2 (7 bases each). V dropped 9 bases and J dropped 2 bases, with 22 bases sitting between them. The germline V gene encodes CDR1 MNHEY and CDR2 SMNVEV (reference sequence). The CDR3 spans 16 residues. CDR3 in amino acids: CASRLGGAGGQETQYF. CDR3 sequence (DNA): TGTGCCAGTCGATTGGGGGGGGCAGGGGGACAAGAGACCCAGTACTTC.

This clonotype has a handful of counts. The V gene is TRBV18, the J gene TRBJ2-2, with D unresolved. This CDR3 is 17 amino acids long. The V end lost 2 bases, the J end lost 6 bases, and 19 bases lay between the germline ends. The germline V gene encodes CDR1 KGHSH and CDR2 LQKENI. The CDR3 DNA follows: TGTGCCAGCTCACCAGGACGGAGCGCCAGTATTGCCGGGGAGCTGTTTTTT. Its translation: CASSPGRSASIAGELFF.

This clonotype was picked up a small number of times. J is TRBJ1-4 and V is TRBV15; D is ambiguous. Trimming left V 7 bases short and J 6 bases short, with 12 bases between. CDR3 length: 13 amino acids. Germline CDR1 reads LNHNV; CDR2 reads YYDKDF (reference sequence). The CDR3 DNA is TGTGCCACCACGCCTTCCAGCGATGAAAAACTGTTTTTT. Translation gives CATTPSSDEKLFF. The full variable domain, with the rest looked up from reference TRBV15 and TRBJ1-4, is DAMVIQNPRYQVTQFGKPVTLSCSQTLNHNVMYWYQQKSSQAPKLLFHYYDKDFNNEADTPDNFQSRRPNTSFCFLDIRSPGLGDTAMYLCATTPSSDEKLFFGSGTQLSVL.

The chain carries TRBV11-2 and TRBJ2-3; 7 nucleotides align to TRBD2. Trimming at V came to 2 bases and at J to 0 bases, leaving 11 bases not matched to a gene. The CDR3 is 18 amino acids. Germline-derived CDR1 and CDR2 are SGHAT and FQNNGV. The CDR3 nucleotides are TGTGCCAGCAGCTTACTCGGGGAGGGCATGGGAAGCACAGATACGCAGTATTTT. This translates into CASSLLGEGMGSTDTQYF.

This clonotype was counted between two and nine times. CDR3 nucleotides: TGTGCCAGCAGTTTCGAGCCACTCTCTGGGGCCAACGTCCTGACTTTC. Amino acid sequence: CASSFEPLSGANVLTF. The V call is TRBV28, the J call TRBJ2-6; D gene uncertain. The germline CDR1 and CDR2 sequences are MDHEN and SYDVKM. Trimming pared 3 bases from V and 0 bases from J, leaving 9 bases between. This CDR3 region has 16 residues.

This chain's CDR3 is CASSFPGRDEQYV. The CDR3 DNA is TGTGCCAGCAGTTTCCCCGGCAGGGACGAGCAGTACGTC. V usage is TRBV28 and J usage is TRBJ2-7, with a possible D match to TRBD1 (5 bases). The CDR3 is 13 residues long. V dropped 3 bases and J dropped 5 bases, with 11 bases sitting between them. The germline CDR1 and CDR2 sequences are MDHEN and SYDVKM.

The genes are TRBV29-1 and TRBJ2-1, with 7 nucleotides matching TRBD2. V lost 8 bases and J lost 0; bases outside the gene matches: 7. The germline V gene encodes CDR1 SQVTM and CDR2 ANQGSEA. There are 14 residues in the CDR3. DNA for the CDR3: TGCAGCCACTCTAGCGGAGGCTCCTACAATGAGCAGTTCTTC. Its protein product is CSHSSGGSYNEQFF.

A few counts support this clonotype. V is TRBV5-5 and J is TRBJ2-2; D unclear. The CDR3 spans 14 residues. V lost 7 bases and J 0 bases, leaving 10 bases between the germline ends. Germline V CDR1 and CDR2: SGHKS, YYEKEE (reference sequence). The CDR3 protein is CASETTPNTGELFF. Written as DNA, the CDR3 is TGTGCCAGCGAAACAACCCCGAACACCGGGGAGCTGTTTTTT.